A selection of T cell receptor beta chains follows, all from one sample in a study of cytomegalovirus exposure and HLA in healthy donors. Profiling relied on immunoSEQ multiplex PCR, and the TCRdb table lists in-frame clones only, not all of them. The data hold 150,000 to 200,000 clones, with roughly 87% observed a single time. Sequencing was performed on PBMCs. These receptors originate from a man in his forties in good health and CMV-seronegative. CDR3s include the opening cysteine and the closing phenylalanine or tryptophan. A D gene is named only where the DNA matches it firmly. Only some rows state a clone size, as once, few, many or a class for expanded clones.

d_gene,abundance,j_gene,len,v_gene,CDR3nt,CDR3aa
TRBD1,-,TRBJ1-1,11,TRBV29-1,TGCAGCGTCGACAGGGGCAGTGAAGCTTTCTTT,CSVDRGSEAFF
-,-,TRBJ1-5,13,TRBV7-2,TGTGCCAGCAGTTCGAGGGCGAATCAGCCCCAGCATTTT,CASSSRANQPQHF
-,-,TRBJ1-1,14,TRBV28,TGTGCCAGCAGTTTATATCTCGGGGGCACTGAAGCTTTCTTT,CASSLYLGGTEAFF
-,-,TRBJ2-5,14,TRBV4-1,TGCGCCAGCAGCCCGACTACCCTCGGGGAGACCCAGTACTTC,CASSPTTLGETQYF
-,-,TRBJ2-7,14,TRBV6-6,TGTGCCAGCAGTTCATTGGGGCAGTACTACGAGCAGTACTTC,CASSSLGQYYEQYF
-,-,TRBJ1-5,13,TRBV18,TGTGCCAGCTCGCCCTCCCGCAATCAGTCCCAGCATTTT,CASSPSRNQSQHF
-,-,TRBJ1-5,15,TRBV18,TGTGCCAGCTCACTGGACGACAGGAGAAATCAGCCCCAGCATTTT,CASSLDDRRNQPQHF
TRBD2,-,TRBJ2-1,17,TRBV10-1,TGCGCCAGCAGTGAGCCCTCCCAGCGGGAGTATCTCAATGAGCAGTTCTTC,CASSEPSQREYLNEQFF
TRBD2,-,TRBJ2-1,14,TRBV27,TGTGCCAGCAGCCCCCTAGCGGGAACGAATGAGCAGTTCTTC,CASSPLAGTNEQFF
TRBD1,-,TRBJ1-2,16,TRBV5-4,TGTGCCAGCAGCTTGGCCGGGACAGGATTTAACTATGGCTACACCTTC,CASSLAGTGFNYGYTF
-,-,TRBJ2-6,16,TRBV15,TGTGCCACCAGCAGAGATCGGTACTCTGGGGCCAACGTCCTGACTTTC,CATSRDRYSGANVLTF
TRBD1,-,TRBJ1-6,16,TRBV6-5,TGTGCCAGCAGTTACTCAAGGACAGGGAGTAATTCACCCCTCCACTTT,CASSYSRTGSNSPLHF
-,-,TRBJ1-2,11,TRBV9,TGTGCCAGCAGCCAAAACTATGGCTACACCTTC,CASSQNYGYTF
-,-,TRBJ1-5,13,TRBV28,TGTGCCAGCAGTTTCGAGCGGGGTCAGCCCCAGCATTTT,CASSFERGQPQHF
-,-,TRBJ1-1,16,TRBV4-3,TGCGCCAGCAGCCAAGTCTGGGCTACCTCGAGACCTGAAGCTTTCTTT,CASSQVWATSRPEAFF
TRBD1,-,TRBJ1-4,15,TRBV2,TGTGCCAGCAGTGAAGACAGGGGTCCAAATGAAAAACTGTTTTTT,CASSEDRGPNEKLFF
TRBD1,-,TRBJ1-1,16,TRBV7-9,TGTTCCAGCAGCTCCCGGGACAGGGGATTGAACACTGAAGCCTTCTTT,CSSSSRDRGLNTEAFF
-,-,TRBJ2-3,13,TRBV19,TGTGCCAGTAGTAGAGGCAGGGCAGATACGCAGTATTTT,CASSRGRADTQYF
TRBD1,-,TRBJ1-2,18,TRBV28,TGTGCCAGCAGTTTTTTCGGGACAGGGGGTGGTAAAGCCTATGGCTACACCTTC,CASSFFGTGGGKAYGYTF
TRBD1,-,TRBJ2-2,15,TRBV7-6,TGTGCCAGCAGGCAAGGACAGGGACTCACCGGGGAGCTGTTTTTT,CASRQGQGLTGELFF
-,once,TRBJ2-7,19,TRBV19,TGTGCCAGTAGTAGCCCCGCCAGGGGGGCGCGGAGGTTAAGATACGAGCAGTACTTC,CASSSPARGARRLRYEQYF
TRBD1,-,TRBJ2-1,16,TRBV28,TGTGCCAGCAGCCCCGGGACAGGGGGCAGCTACAATGAGCAGTTCTTC,CASSPGTGGSYNEQFF
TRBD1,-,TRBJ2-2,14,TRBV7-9,TGTGCCAGCAGCTTCAGGGGGCTTGACGGGGAGCTGTTTTTT,CASSFRGLDGELFF
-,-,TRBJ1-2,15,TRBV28,TGTGCCAGCTTCCTCAGCATCGGGGGTGGCTATGGCTACACCTTC,CASFLSIGGGYGYTF
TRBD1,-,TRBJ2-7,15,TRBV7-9,TGTGCCAGCAGCGCCCCCGGGACAGGGAATGCCGAGCAGTACTTC,CASSAPGTGNAEQYF
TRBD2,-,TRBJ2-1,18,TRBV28,TGTGCCAGCAGTTCGCCGGGACTAGCGGGAAGAACTCTCAATGAGCAGTTCTTC,CASSSPGLAGRTLNEQFF
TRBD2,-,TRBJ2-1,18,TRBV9,TGTGCCAGCAGCGCCGGGACTAGCGGGAGAGGAGGGGTGAATGAGCAGTTCTTC,CASSAGTSGRGGVNEQFF
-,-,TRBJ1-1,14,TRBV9,TGTGCCAGCAGCGTAGTGCCGGGTAGCACTGAAGCTTTCTTT,CASSVVPGSTEAFF
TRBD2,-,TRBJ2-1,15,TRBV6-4,TGTGCCAGCAGTGACGGACTAGCGGCTTACAATGAGCAGTTCTTC,CASSDGLAAYNEQFF
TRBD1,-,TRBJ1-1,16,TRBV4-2,TGTGCCAGCACCTCTACCAGGGGGACAAGGAACACTGAAGCTTTCTTT,CASTSTRGTRNTEAFF
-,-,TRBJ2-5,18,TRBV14,TGTGCCAGCAGCCAAGATTACTGGGGCAGGCGTAACCAAGAGACCCAGTACTTC,CASSQDYWGRRNQETQYF
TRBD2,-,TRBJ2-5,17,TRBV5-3,TGTGCCAGAAGCTTTCCGACTAGCGGGAGGGGAGAAGAGACCCAGTACTTC,CARSFPTSGRGEETQYF
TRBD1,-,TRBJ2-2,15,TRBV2,TGTGCCAGCAGATCGGGACAGGGAATCACCGGGGAGCTGTTTTTT,CASRSGQGITGELFF
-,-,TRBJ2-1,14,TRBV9,TGTGCCAGCGGGGGAGGTTCTGCCTACAATGAGCAGTTCTTC,CASGGGSAYNEQFF
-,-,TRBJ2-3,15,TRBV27,TGTGCCAGCAGTTTAAGGGACACGCTAGGGGGTACGCAGTATTTT,CASSLRDTLGGTQYF
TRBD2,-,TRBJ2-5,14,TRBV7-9,TGTGCCAGCAGCTTAGTGCTGGGAGGGGAGACCCAGTACTTC,CASSLVLGGETQYF
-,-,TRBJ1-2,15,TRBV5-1,TGCGCCAGCAGCTTGGAGGGGTTCCGCGGCAATGGCTACACCTTC,CASSLEGFRGNGYTF
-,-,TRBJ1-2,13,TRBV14,TGTGCCAGCAGCCAGGAGTCGGCTAGCGGCTACACCTTC,CASSQESASGYTF
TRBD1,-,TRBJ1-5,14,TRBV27,TGTGCCAGCAGTTTAGACAGGGTTAATCAGCCCCAGCATTTT,CASSLDRVNQPQHF
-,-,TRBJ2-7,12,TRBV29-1,TGCAGCGTTAAGGGGGTACCCTACGAGCAGTACTTC,CSVKGVPYEQYF
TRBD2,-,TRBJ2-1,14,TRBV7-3,TGTGCCAGCAGCCGGACTAGCGGGGACAATGAGCAGTTCTTC,CASSRTSGDNEQFF
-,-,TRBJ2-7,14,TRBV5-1,TGCGCCAGCAGCTTGGGCGGGAAGTGGGACGAGCAGTACTTC,CASSLGGKWDEQYF
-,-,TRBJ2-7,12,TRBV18,TGTGCCAGCTCCCGCGATTCGAATGAGCAGTACTTC,CASSRDSNEQYF
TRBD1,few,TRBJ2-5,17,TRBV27,TGTGCCAGCAGTTTAAGGGGGGGGACAGGGACTCAAGAGACCCAGTACTTC,CASSLRGGTGTQETQYF
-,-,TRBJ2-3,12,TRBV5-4,TGTGCCAGCAGCTTAATAGCAGATACGCAGTATTTT,CASSLIADTQYF
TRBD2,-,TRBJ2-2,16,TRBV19,TGTGCCAGTACCCCAGGGACTAGCGGGTCGGGCGGGGAGCTGTTTTTT,CASTPGTSGSGGELFF
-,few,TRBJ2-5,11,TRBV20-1,TGCAGTGCTAGAGATCTCGAGACCCAGTACTTC,CSARDLETQYF
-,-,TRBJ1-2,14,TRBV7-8,TGTGCCAGCAGCTTGACACAGACTAACTATGGCTACACCTTC,CASSLTQTNYGYTF
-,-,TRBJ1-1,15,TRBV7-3,TGTGCCAGCAGCCCCCAAGGCCTCGGGGACTCTGAAGCTTTCTTT,CASSPQGLGDSEAFF